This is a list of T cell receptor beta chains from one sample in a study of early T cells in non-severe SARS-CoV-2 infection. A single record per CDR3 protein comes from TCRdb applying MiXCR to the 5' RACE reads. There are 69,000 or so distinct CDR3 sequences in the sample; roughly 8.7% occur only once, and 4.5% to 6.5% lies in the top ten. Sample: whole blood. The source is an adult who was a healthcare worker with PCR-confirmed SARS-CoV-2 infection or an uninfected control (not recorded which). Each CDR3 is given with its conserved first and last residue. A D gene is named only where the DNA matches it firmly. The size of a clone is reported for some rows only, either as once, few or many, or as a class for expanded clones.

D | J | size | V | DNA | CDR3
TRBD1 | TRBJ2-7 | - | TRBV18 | TGTGCCAGCTCATCGGGACAGGGAACCTCCTACGAGCAGTACTTC | CASSSGQGTSYEQYF
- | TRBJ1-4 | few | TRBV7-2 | TGTGCCAGCAGCATAAACGCTCCGGCAACTAATGAAAAACTGTTTTTT | CASSINAPATNEKLFF
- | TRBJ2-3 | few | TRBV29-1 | TGCAGCGTTCGGAGCGGTAACACAGATACGCAGTATTTT | CSVRSGNTDTQYF
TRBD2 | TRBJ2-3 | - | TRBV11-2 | TGTGCCAGCAGCTTAGTCCCTAGCGGGACCGCAGATACGCAGTATTTT | CASSLVPSGTADTQYF
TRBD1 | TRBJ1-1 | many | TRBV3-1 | TGTGCCAGCAGCCAAGACAGGGGGCTGGGGCTGAACACTGAAGCTTTCTTT | CASSQDRGLGLNTEAFF
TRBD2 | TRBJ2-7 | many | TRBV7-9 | TGTGCCAGCAGCTTAGACGGGAGGGCCGTTCGGGAGCAGTACTTC | CASSLDGRAVREQYF
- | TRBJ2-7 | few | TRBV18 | TGTGCCAGCTCACGGGCTGTAATAGACGAGCAGTACTTC | CASSRAVIDEQYF
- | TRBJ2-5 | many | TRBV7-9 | TGTGCCAGCAGCTCAGGGATATTTACTTCACAAGAGACCCAGTACTTC | CASSSGIFTSQETQYF
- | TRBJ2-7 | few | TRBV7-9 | TGTGCCAGCAGCATAGACCTGACAGGCCTTGACGAGCAGTACTTC | CASSIDLTGLDEQYF
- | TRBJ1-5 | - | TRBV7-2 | TGTGCCAGCAGCTTAGAAAATCAGCCCCAGCATTTT | CASSLENQPQHF
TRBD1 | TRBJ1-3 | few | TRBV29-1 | TGCAGCGTTACCCCCCAGGGGGCGCGAAACACCATATATTTT | CSVTPQGARNTIYF
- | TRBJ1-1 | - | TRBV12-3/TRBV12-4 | TGTGCCAGCAGTTCCTGGGGGGTCACTGAAGCTTTCTTT | CASSSWGVTEAFF
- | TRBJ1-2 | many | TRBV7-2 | TGTGCCAGCAGCTTACACTTCGGTGCTGGCTACACCTTC | CASSLHFGAGYTF